The clone carrying this T cell receptor beta chain was recorded a few times. The target antigen is unknown. This sample is part of a study of response to subunit inactivated influenza vaccine. General study results and limits: Only a handful of new T cells, the authors suggested, are recruited with each seasonal influenza vaccination.

MiXCR, applied by TCRdb to the RT-PCR reads, yields one record per CDR3 protein. The top ten clones hold 3% of a sample with approximately 520,000 distinct CDR3 sequences, approximately 17% of them seen once. CDR1 is SGHAT, CDR2 FQNNGV, per germline. The CDR3 is 17 residues long. V lost 1 base and J 2 bases, leaving 17 bases between the germline ends. This sample comprised CD4+ T cells sorted from PBMCs, obtained around 25 months after vaccination. This clonotype originated in a man aged 45-69 years who received an inactivated influenza vaccine. V usage is TRBV11-2 and J usage is TRBJ2-5, with D perhaps TRBD1 (5 bases). CDR3 coding DNA: TGTGCCAGCAGCTTAGGAAGAGGCAACAGGATTCAAGAGACCCAGTACTTC. It codes for CASSLGRGNRIQETQYF.